This note documents a single T cell receptor beta chain sequence. These data originate in a study of shared clonotypes between healthy human individuals. Sequencing was performed with immunoSEQ multiplex PCR; in TCRdb, only in-frame clones are kept and a portion is missing. The data show roughly 1,100,000 clones, around 74% seen once. The TCR was taken from a man aged 18 to 29 in good health. The material sequenced was memory CD4+ T cells sorted from blood. The sample's subset: CD45RA-negative fraction.

The CDR3 DNA reads as TGTGCCTCCGAAACAGGGGTCGGGACAGCGGTACACTCTGGGGCCAACGTCCTGACTTTC. It translates to CASETGVGTAVHSGANVLTF. This chain uses TRBV19 with TRBJ2-6, with 7 bases fitting TRBD1. This CDR3 spans 20 amino acids. Per the germline V gene, CDR1 is LNHDA and CDR2 is SQIVND (reference sequence). J gave up 0 bases and V 11 bases, and 22 bases lay outside the gene matches.